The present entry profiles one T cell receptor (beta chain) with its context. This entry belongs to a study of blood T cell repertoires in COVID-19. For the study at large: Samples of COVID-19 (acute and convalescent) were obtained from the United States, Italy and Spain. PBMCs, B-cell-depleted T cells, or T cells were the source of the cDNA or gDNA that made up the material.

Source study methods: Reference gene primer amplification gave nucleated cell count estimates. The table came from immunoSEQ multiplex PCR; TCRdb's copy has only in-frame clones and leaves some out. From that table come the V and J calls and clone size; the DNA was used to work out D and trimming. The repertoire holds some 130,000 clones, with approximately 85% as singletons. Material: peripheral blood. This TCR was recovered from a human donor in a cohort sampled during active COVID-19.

This chain's CDR3 is CASSLAPSGVGGYTF. CDR3 coding DNA: TGTGCCAGCAGCTTGGCCCCCTCGGGGGTCGGCGGCTACACCTTC. V gene TRBV5-4 combines with J gene TRBJ1-2; D might be TRBD1 (5 bases). Germline V gene sequence: CDR1 SGHNT, CDR2 YYREEE (reference sequence). The germline V and J ends were trimmed by 0 bases and 8 bases, with 17 bases remaining between them. The CDR3 is 15 amino acids.